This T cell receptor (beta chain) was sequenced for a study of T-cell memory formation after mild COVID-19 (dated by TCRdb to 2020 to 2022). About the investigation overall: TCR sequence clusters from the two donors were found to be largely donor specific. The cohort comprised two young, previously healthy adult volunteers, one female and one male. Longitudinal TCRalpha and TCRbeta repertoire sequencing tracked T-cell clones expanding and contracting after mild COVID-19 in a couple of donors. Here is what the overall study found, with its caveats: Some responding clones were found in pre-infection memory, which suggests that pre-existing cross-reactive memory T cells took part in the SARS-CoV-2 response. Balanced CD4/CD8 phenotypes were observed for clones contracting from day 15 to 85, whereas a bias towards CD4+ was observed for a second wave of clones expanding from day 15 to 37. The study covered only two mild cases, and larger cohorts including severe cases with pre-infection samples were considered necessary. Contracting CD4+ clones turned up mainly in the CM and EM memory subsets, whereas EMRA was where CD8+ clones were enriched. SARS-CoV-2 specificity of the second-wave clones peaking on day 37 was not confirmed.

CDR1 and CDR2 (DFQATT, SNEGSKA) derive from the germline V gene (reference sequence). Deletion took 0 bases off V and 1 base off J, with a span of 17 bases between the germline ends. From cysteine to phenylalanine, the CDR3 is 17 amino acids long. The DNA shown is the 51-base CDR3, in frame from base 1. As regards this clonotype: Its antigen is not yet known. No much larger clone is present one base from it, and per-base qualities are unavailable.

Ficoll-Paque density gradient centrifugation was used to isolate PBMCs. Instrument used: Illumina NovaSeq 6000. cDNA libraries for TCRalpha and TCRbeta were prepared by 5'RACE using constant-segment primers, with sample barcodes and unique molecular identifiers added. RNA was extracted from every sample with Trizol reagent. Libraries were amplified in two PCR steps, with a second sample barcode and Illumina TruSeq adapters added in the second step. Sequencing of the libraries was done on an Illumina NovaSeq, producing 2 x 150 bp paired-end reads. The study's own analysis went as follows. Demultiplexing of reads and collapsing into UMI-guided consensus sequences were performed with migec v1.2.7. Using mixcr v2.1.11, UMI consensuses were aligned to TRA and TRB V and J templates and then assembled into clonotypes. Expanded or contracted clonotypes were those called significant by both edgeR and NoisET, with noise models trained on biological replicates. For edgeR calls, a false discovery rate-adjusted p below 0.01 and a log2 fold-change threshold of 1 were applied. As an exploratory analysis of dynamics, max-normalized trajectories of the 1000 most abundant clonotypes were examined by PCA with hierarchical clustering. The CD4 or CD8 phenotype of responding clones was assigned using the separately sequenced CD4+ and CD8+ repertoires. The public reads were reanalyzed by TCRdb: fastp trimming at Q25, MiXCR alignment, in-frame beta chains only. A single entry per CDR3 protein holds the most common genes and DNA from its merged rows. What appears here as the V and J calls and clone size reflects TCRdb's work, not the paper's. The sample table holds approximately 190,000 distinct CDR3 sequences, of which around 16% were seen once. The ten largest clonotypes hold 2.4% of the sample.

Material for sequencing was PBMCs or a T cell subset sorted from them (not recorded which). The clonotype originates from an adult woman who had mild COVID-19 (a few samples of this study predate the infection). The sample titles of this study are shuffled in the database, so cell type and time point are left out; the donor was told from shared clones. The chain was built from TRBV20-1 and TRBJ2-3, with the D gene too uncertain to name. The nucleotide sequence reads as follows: TGCAGTGCTAGAGATAACGGAGCAGTCCGGGGCACAGATACGCAGTATTTT. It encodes CSARDNGAVRGTDTQYF.